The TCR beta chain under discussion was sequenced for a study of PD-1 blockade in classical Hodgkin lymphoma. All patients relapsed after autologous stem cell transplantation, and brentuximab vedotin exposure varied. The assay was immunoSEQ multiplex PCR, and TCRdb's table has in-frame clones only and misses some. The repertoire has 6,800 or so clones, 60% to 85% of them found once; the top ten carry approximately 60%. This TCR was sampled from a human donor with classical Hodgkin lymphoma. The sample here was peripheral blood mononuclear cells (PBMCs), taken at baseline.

The CDR3 DNA sequence: TGTGCCAGTAGTATTAAGTCGGCAGCCTACGAGCAGTACTTC. Protein: CASSIKSAAYEQYF. The chain links TRBV19 to TRBJ2-7; D gene unclear. Germline V gene data show CDR1 as LNHDA and CDR2 as SQIVND (reference sequence). V lost 3 bases to trimming and J lost 2 bases, with 11 bases between them. The CDR3 is 14 amino acids. Full variable domain (remainder filled in from reference TRBV19 and TRBJ2-7): DGGITQSPKYLFRKEGQNVTLSCEQNLNHDAMYWYRQDPGQGLRLIYYSQIVNDFQKGDIAEGYSVSREKKESFPLTVTSAQKNPTAFYLCASSIKSAAYEQYFGPGTRLTVT.